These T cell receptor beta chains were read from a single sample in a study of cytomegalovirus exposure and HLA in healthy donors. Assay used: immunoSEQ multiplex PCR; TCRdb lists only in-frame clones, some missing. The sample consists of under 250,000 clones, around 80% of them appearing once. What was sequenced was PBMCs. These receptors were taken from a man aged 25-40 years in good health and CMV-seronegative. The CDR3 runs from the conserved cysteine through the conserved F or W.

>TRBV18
CASSPQQGAPGELFF
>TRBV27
CASTGTNTLGELFF
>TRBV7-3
CASAGGPYTEAFF
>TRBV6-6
CASSFDRGEQYF
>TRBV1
CTSSQEGSGRAGETQYF
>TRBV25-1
CASAGLAGVEQYF
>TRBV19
CASRPALANTGELFF
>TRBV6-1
CASSVEITSNQPQHF
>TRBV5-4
CASSSLALGEQFF
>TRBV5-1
CASVPPNGGEQYF
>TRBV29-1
CSPEGEPAEKLFF
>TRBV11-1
CASSPFRSQGGYEQYF
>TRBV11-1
CASSTNFLMSTDTQYF
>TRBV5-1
CASSFAGGTEQFF
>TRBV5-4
CASGWPGGEETQYF
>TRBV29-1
CSLNRQQNNEQFF
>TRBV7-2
CASSLGGRGQETQYF
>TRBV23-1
CASSQSRDRCGTDTQYF
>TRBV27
CASSLLGLGEKLFF
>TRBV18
CASSPLTGEAFF
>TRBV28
CASSLDGGLNQPQHF
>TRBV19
CASSQQGYEQYF
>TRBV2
CASFPTGGGQYF
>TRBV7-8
CASSLGLLRYEQYF
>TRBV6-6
CASSPGRTSYNEQFF
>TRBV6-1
CASSEARGGINEKLFF
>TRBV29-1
CSVSAGVTETQYF
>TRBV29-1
CSVEDQRGLGGYTF
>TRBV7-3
CASSLTGGSYEQYF
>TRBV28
CASSLGGGYYGYTF
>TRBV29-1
CSVGTQDGTQYF
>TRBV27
CASSFQGNNEQFF
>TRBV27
CASSLSLVNTEAFF
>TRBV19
CASSNRTSGGPFVETQYF
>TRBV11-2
CASSLVRSSYNEQFF
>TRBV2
CASRPTREGNQPQHF
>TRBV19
CASSIWRSSFGNEQFF
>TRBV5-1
CASSWRFSGRTETQYF
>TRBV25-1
CATGLAGGANTGELFF
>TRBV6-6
CASSEDQPQHF
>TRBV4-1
CASSPTGQGALGNTIYF
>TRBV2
CASYQMNTEAFF
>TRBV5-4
CASTRWGRSGRTNTGELFF
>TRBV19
CASANSNEQFF
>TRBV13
CASSLAGDEKLFF
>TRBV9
CASSVGTSFYEQYF
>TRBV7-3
CASSRSGPGELFF
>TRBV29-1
CSVLGLAGRSGEQYF
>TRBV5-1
CASSLGPRGPGGGYTF
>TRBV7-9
CASSRSAGGGEQYF
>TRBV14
CASSPWTKANTGELFF
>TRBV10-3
CAIMGTGSRTTEAFF
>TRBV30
CAWRFITSIYNEQFF
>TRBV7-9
CASSPAGVPDYGYTF
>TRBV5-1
CASSLGRQEFYEQYF